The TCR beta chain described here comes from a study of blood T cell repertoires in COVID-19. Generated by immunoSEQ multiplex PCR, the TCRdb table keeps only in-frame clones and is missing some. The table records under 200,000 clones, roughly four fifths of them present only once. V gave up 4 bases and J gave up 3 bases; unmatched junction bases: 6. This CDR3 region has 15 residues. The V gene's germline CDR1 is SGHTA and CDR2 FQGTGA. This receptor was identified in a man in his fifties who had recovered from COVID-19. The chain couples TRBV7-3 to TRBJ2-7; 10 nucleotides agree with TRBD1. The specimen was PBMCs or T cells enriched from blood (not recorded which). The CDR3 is CASSWTGGKVYEQYF. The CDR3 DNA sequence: TGTGCCAGCAGCTGGACAGGGGGAAAAGTCTACGAGCAGTACTTC.